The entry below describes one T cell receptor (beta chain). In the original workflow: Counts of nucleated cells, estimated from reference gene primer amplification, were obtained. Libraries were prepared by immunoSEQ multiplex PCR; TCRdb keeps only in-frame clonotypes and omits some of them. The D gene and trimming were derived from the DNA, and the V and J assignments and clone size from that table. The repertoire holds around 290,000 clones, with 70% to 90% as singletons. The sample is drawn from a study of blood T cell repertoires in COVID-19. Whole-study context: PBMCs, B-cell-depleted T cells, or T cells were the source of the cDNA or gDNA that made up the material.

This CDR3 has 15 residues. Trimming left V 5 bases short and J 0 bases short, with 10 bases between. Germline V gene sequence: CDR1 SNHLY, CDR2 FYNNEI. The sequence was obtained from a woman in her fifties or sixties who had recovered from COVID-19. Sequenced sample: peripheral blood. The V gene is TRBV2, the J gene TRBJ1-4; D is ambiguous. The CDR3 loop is CASSPNAATNEKLFF. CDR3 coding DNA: TGTGCCAGCAGTCCTAACGCTGCAACTAATGAAAAACTGTTTTTT.